The 27 T cell receptor beta chains listed next were all sequenced from one sample in a study of shared clonotypes between healthy human individuals (TCRdb year 2020). The library was made by the immunoSEQ multiplex PCR assay. TCRdb retrieved this table from immuneACCESS and kept in-frame rearrangements only. Not all clones are present; in checked studies, unresolved V genes account for under half, and no reason is known for the remainder. For this sample the table gives over a million clones, of which 95% to 99% were detected only once. Clones ranked in the top ten supply less than 0.55% of the sample. Material for sequencing was naive CD4+ T cells sorted from blood. The sample's cell subset or site label, in plain terms: CD45RA+ positively selected. The receptors stem from a man under 40 in good health.

The chain has TRBV7-9 and TRBJ2-1; weak D call: TRBD2 (5 bases). The CDR3 is made up of 16 amino acids. Trimming removed 10 bases at V and 6 bases at J, with 25 bases between. Germline CDR1 and CDR2: SEHNR and FQNEAQ (reference sequence). Here the CDR3 DNA reads TGTGCCACCACCATTAGGTGGACTCGGGGTAGCAATGAGCAGTTCTTC. Translation gives CATTIRWTRGSNEQFF. Complete variable domain (other parts from reference TRBV7-9 and TRBJ2-1): DTGVSQNPRHKITKRGQNVTFRCDPISEHNRLYWYRQTLGQGPEFLTYFQNEAQLEKSRLLSDRFSAERPKGSFSTLEIQRTEQGDSAMYLCATTIRWTRGSNEQFFGPGTRLTVL.

The rearrangement joins TRBV18 to TRBJ2-7, with D perhaps matching TRBD2 (6 bases). V was cut by 0 bases and J by 0 bases, with 15 bases left in between. Germline values: CDR1 KGHSH, CDR2 LQKENI. The CDR3 is made up of 17 amino acids. CDR3 coding DNA: TGTGCCAGCTCACCACCCCCCGGGACTGCCAGCTCCTACGAGCAGTACTTC. Its protein product is CASSPPPGTASSYEQYF.

V gene TRBV6-1 combines with J gene TRBJ2-3; D remains unclear. Trimming stripped 7 bases from V and 6 bases from J, with 11 bases between. The CDR3 extends over 12 amino acids. CDR1 is MNHNS, CDR2 SASEGT, per germline. This chain's CDR3 is CASTLPPDTQYF. CDR3 DNA sequence: TGTGCCAGCACCCTTCCCCCGGATACGCAGTATTTT.

V gene TRBV10-3 combines with J gene TRBJ1-3; a possible D gene is TRBD1 (5 bases). CDR3 length: 14 residues. Between the trimmed V and J ends, which lost 5 bases and 6 bases, there was a span of 14 bases. From germline, CDR1 is ENHRY and CDR2 SYGVKD. The CDR3 DNA sequence: TGTGCCATCAGTAGTTCTGGGGCTTCAAACACCATATATTTT. Amino acid sequence: CAISSSGASNTIYF.

The chain combines TRBV29-1 with TRBJ1-2; no firm D call. Germline V gene sequence: CDR1 SQVTM, CDR2 ANQGSEA. V was pared by 8 bases and J by 8 bases, with 6 bases between. This CDR3 region has 8 residues. As DNA, the CDR3 is TGCAGCCAGGAAGGCTACACCTTC. It codes for CSQEGYTF.

A word on this clone: This sample includes further DNA sequences coding for the same CDR3. The rearrangement links TRBV5-5 to TRBJ2-2; D not certain. The CDR3 has 11 residues. Germline V gives CDR1 SGHKS, CDR2 YYEKEE (reference sequence). V dropped 4 bases and J dropped 6 bases, with 4 bases sitting between them. The CDR3 loop reads CASSLPGELFF. CDR3 DNA sequence: TGTGCCAGCAGCCTTCCCGGGGAGCTGTTTTTT.

The rearrangement uses TRBV7-9 and TRBJ2-3, with TRBD2 identical over 8 bases. This CDR3 comprises 15 residues. Trimming removed 7 bases from V and 1 base from J; junction bases left unmatched: 7. The germline V gene has CDR1 SEHNR and CDR2 FQNEAQ (reference sequence). The CDR3 DNA follows: TGTGCCAGCACCCCGCTAGCGGGCGGCACAGATACGCAGTATTTT. Translation: CASTPLAGGTDTQYF.

The gene calls are TRBV11-2 and TRBJ2-5, with D hard to call. The CDR3 runs to 14 residues. Germline V gene data show CDR1 as SGHAT and CDR2 as FQNNGV. Trimming stripped 3 bases from V and 4 bases from J, with 12 bases between. The CDR3 sequence is CASSFSPGGETQYF. The CDR3 DNA sequence: TGTGCCAGCAGCTTCTCACCAGGCGGAGAGACCCAGTACTTC.

The gene calls are TRBV5-5 and TRBJ2-5; the D gene is possibly TRBD1 (5 bases). V was trimmed by 0 bases and J by 1 base, leaving 10 bases between them. CDR1 and CDR2 (germline): SGHKS, YYEKEE (reference sequence). This CDR3 is 15 amino acids long. CDR3 region: CASSLAPGFQETQYF. DNA of the CDR3: TGTGCCAGCAGCTTGGCCCCAGGGTTCCAAGAGACCCAGTACTTC.

The rearrangement uses TRBV7-8 and TRBJ1-4, with a weak D call TRBD1 (6 bases). Deletions cut 1 base from V and 12 bases from J, with 18 bases between. In germline, CDR1 is SGHVS, CDR2 FQNEAQ. The CDR3 loop spans 15 amino acids. The CDR3 sequence: CASSLGGDNSLELFF. In DNA, the CDR3 is TGTGCCAGCAGCTTAGGGGGGGACAACTCGTTAGAACTGTTTTTT.

The chain recombines TRBV7-9 with TRBJ1-1; D gene unclear. Trimming took off 5 bases at V and 2 bases at J, with 18 bases between the two ends. This CDR3 is built from 16 residues. Per the germline V gene, CDR1 is SEHNR and CDR2 is FQNEAQ (reference sequence). The CDR3 region is CASSRAEGPRNTEAFF. The CDR3 region has the DNA TGTGCCAGCAGCCGGGCGGAAGGGCCGAGAAACACTGAAGCTTTCTTT.

The V gene is TRBV5-6, the J gene TRBJ1-1; no clear D gene. CDR3 length: 13 amino acids. Germline CDR1 reads SGHDT; CDR2 reads YYEEEE. Trimming removed 0 bases from V and 5 bases from J, with 8 bases in between. CDR3 bases: TGTGCCAGCAGCTTGGCAGATCTAACTGAAGCTTTCTTT. The encoded protein is CASSLADLTEAFF.

The count of this clone is one. The chain uses TRBV28 and TRBJ1-2, with a weak D call TRBD1 (6 bases). Germline V gene data show CDR1 as MDHEN and CDR2 as SYDVKM. The V gene lost 1 base and the J gene lost 3 bases, with 15 bases spanning the gap. The CDR3 sequence is 16 residues long. The CDR3 region is CASSLSGSGVYYGYTF. The CDR3 DNA follows: TGTGCCAGCAGTTTATCGGGCTCAGGGGTATACTATGGCTACACCTTC.

With regard to this clone: The same CDR3 arises from other DNA sequences in this sample as well. The V call is TRBV7-2, the J call TRBJ1-2; no firm D call. The CDR3 sequence is 12 residues long. Trimming pared 2 bases from V and 5 bases from J, leaving 6 bases between. The germline V gene has CDR1 SGHTA and CDR2 FQGNSA. CDR3 protein: CASSLIGYGYTF. Written as DNA, the CDR3 is TGTGCCAGCAGCTTAATTGGTTATGGCTACACCTTC.

The chain recombines TRBV7-9 with TRBJ1-1; D gene uncertain. CDR3 length: 12 amino acids. Trimming cost V 1 base and J 6 bases, with 6 bases left between them. Germline V gene sequence: CDR1 SEHNR, CDR2 FQNEAQ (reference sequence). CDR3 region: CASSLEYAEAFF. The CDR3 DNA follows: TGTGCCAGCAGCTTAGAGTACGCTGAAGCTTTCTTT. Full variable domain (outside the CDR3, taken from reference TRBV7-9 and TRBJ1-1): DTGVSQNPRHKITKRGQNVTFRCDPISEHNRLYWYRQTLGQGPEFLTYFQNEAQLEKSRLLSDRFSAERPKGSFSTLEIQRTEQGDSAMYLCASSLEYAEAFFGQGTRLTVV.

The gene calls are TRBV27 and TRBJ1-4; 9 nucleotides agree with TRBD1. CDR1 is MNHEY, CDR2 SMNVEV, per germline (reference sequence). The V and J ends lost 6 bases and 8 bases, in that order; junction bases with no gene match: 4. The CDR3 runs 13 residues. CDR3 DNA sequence: TGTGCCAGCAGACGGGACAGGGACGAAAAACTGTTTTTT. It is translated as CASRRDRDEKLFF.

The chain is built from TRBV7-2 and TRBJ1-2, with TRBD1 identical over 7 bases. V was clipped by 0 bases and J by 4 bases; unmatched bases: 8. CDR1 and CDR2 (germline): SGHTA, FQGNSA. This CDR3 spans 16 amino acids. CDR3 nucleotide sequence: TGTGCCAGCAGCTTAGCGATCGACAGGGTTACCTATGGCTACACCTTC. As protein: CASSLAIDRVTYGYTF. Variable domain in full (rest from reference TRBV7-2 and TRBJ1-2): GAGVSQSPSNKVTEKGKDVELRCDPISGHTALYWYRQSLGQGLEFLIYFQGNSAPDKSGLPSDRFSAERTGGSVSTLTIQRTQQEDSAVYLCASSLAIDRVTYGYTFGSGTRLTVV.

V and J are TRBV9 and TRBJ2-7, with D perhaps being TRBD1 or TRBD2 (5 bases each). Germline CDR1 is SGDLS and CDR2 is YYNGEE. This CDR3 is built from 14 residues. The germline V and J ends were trimmed by 3 bases and 2 bases, with 12 bases remaining between them. The CDR3 spells CASSAGTNTYEQYF. The CDR3, as DNA: TGTGCCAGCAGCGCCGGGACCAACACCTACGAGCAGTACTTC.

The V and J genes are TRBV14 and TRBJ2-1, with 12 bases fitting TRBD2. This CDR3 is 18 amino acids long. V trimming: 6 bases; J trimming: 10 bases; junction bases outside the gene matches: 19. The V gene's germline CDR1 is SGHDN and CDR2 FVKESK. The CDR3 spells CASRITSGRLGGTGEQFF. CDR3 DNA sequence: TGTGCCAGCAGAATCACTAGCGGGAGGTTGGGCGGCACTGGAGAGCAGTTCTTC.

The CDR3, as DNA: TGTGCCAGCAGCTTAGCGCAGGGGGCAGATACGCAGTATTTT. Amino acids: CASSLAQGADTQYF. This chain connects TRBV7-2 to TRBJ2-3, with 7 bases that match TRBD1. The CDR3 has 14 amino acids. Germline V CDR1 and CDR2: SGHTA, FQGNSA. V dropped 0 bases and J dropped 4; count of bases not matched to a gene: 1.

The gene calls are TRBV2 and TRBJ2-1, with 11 bases lining up with TRBD2. In germline, CDR1 is SNHLY, CDR2 FYNNEI. V gave up 2 bases and J gave up 10 bases; unmatched junction bases: 16. CDR3 length equals 18 residues. CDR3 amino acids: CASSETGRVAGGPGEQFF. The CDR3 DNA is TGTGCCAGCAGTGAAACAGGGCGGGTAGCGGGAGGGCCCGGCGAGCAGTTCTTC.

A note on this clone: Other DNA sequences within the sample encode an identical CDR3. The chain has TRBV10-2 and TRBJ2-1; D gene uncertain. The germline V gene has CDR1 WSHSY and CDR2 SAAADI. Trimming removed 4 bases at V and 7 bases at J, with 5 bases between. The CDR3 is 11 residues long. The CDR3 loop is CASSGANEQFF. CDR3 coding DNA: TGCGCCAGCAGTGGAGCGAATGAGCAGTTCTTC.

V usage is TRBV5-1 and J usage is TRBJ2-1; 8 nucleotides line up with TRBD1. Germline V gene lookup returns CDR1 SGHRS and CDR2 YFSETQ. The CDR3 consists of 15 residues. Unmatched junction bases numbered 6, after V lost 0 bases and J lost 7 bases. The CDR3 spells CASSLGQGAHNEQFF. The CDR3 DNA reads as TGCGCCAGCAGCTTGGGGCAGGGGGCGCATAATGAGCAGTTCTTC.

This chain connects TRBV18 to TRBJ1-1; TRBD1 agrees at 7 bases. Germline V CDR1 and CDR2: KGHSH, LQKENI. CDR3 length: 14 residues. The V gene end was trimmed by 3 bases and the J gene end by 3 bases; junction bases not matched to a gene: 4. The CDR3 spells CASSPRQGDTEAFF. Here the CDR3 DNA reads TGTGCCAGCTCACCTAGACAGGGAGACACTGAAGCTTTCTTT.

J is TRBJ1-2 and V is TRBV12-5, with D unclear. The length of the CDR3 is 12 residues. Deletions cut 6 bases from V and 7 bases from J, with 12 bases between. CDR1 is LGHNT and CDR2 is FRNRAP in the germline V gene. The CDR3 nucleotides read TGTGCTAGTGGCGGACCTAATGGTGGCTACACCTTC. Amino acid sequence: CASGGPNGGYTF.

This chain links TRBV7-2 with TRBJ1-1, with D possibly being TRBD1 (6 bases). CDR1 is SGHTA, CDR2 FQGNSA, per germline. V gave up 1 base and J gave up 7 bases, with 16 bases separating them. This CDR3 is built from 15 residues. The CDR3 DNA reads TGTGCCAGCAGCTTAGAACCGTACAGGGCTATTGAAGCTTTCTTT. It codes for CASSLEPYRAIEAFF.

Turning to this clone: The sample carries other DNA sequences with the same CDR3. The genes are TRBV28 and TRBJ2-7; 7 nucleotides match TRBD2. The trim removed 3 bases at V and 2 bases at J, leaving 4 bases unmatched. Germline V CDR1 and CDR2: MDHEN, SYDVKM. The length of the CDR3 is 14 residues. The CDR3 DNA sequence: TGTGCCAGCAGTTTCGCTAGCGGCACCTACGAGCAGTACTTC. Translating gives CASSFASGTYEQYF.